The T cell receptor (beta chain) described here comes from a study of shared clonotypes between healthy human individuals. The protocol was immunoSEQ multiplex PCR, while the TCRdb copy is restricted to in-frame clones and leaves out a portion. The sample has around 2.5 million clones; 80% to 95% are singletons. Trimming removed 5 bases from V and 4 bases from J, with 7 bases in between. This CDR3 is built from 12 residues. Looked up from germline, CDR1 is SGHTA and CDR2 is FQGNSA. Details on this clone: The same CDR3 also results from other DNA sequences found in this sample.

The chain combines TRBV7-2 with TRBJ2-3; the D is unclear. This sequence originates from a man aged 18 to 30 in good health. Some clones in this sample may be carry-over from other donors' samples. Sequenced: naive CD4+ T cells from PBMCs. Subset: CD45RA+ positively selected. The CDR3: CASSLTPDTQYF. In DNA form, the CDR3 reads TGTGCCAGCAGCCTCACTCCAGATACGCAGTATTTT.